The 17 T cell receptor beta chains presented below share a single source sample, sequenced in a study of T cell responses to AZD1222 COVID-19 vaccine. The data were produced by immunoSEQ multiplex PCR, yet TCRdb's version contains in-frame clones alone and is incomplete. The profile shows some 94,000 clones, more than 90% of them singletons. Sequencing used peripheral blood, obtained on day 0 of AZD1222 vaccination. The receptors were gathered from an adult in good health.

The CDR3 region is CASSRALTNEKLFF. CDR3 nucleotide sequence: TGTGCCAGCAGTCGGGCACTTACTAATGAAAAACTGTTTTTT. This chain joins TRBV6-5 and TRBJ1-4, with D hard to call. V shed 5 bases and J shed 2 bases, with 9 bases lying between them. Germline V gene lookup returns CDR1 MNHEY and CDR2 SVGAGI. This CDR3 comprises 14 residues.

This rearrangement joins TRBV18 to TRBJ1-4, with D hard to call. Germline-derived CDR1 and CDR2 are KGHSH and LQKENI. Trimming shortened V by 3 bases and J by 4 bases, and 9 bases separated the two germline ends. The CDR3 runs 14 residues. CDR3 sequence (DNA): TGTGCCAGCTCACCCGACCGGAGTAATGAAAAACTGTTTTTT. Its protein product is CASSPDRSNEKLFF.

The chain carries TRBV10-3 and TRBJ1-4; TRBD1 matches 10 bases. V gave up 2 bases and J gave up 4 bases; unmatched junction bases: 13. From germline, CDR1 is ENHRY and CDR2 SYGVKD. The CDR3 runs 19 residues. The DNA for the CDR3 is TGTGCCATCAGTGAGCCAGGACAGGGGGGCTCCGTCGGTAATGAAAAACTGTTTTTT. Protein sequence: CAISEPGQGGSVGNEKLFF.

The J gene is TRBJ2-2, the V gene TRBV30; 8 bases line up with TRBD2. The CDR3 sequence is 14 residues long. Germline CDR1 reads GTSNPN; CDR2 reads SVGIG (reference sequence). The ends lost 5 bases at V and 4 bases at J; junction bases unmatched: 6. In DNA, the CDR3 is TGTGCCTGGGGTCGGGCGGGGGGCACCGGGGAGCTGTTTTTT. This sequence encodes CAWGRAGGTGELFF.

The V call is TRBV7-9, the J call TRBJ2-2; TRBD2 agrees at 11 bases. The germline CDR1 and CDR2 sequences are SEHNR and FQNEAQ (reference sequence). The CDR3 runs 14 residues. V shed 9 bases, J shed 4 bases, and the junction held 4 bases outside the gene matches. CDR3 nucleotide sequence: TGTGCCAGGTCGGGGACTAGCGGCACCGGGGAGCTGTTTTTT. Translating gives CARSGTSGTGELFF.

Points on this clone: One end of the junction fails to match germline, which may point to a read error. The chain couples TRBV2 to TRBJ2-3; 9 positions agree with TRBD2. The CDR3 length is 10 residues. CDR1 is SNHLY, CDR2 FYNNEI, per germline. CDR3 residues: CATRAGGQDF. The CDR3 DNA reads TGTGCCACCCGAGCGGGGGGCCAGGATTTT.

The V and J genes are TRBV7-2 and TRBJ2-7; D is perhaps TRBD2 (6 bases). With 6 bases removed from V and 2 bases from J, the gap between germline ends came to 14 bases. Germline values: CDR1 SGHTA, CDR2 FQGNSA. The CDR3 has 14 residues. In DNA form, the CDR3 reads TGTGCCAGCAGGCCCCTAGCGACAGCCTACGAGCAGTACTTC. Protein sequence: CASRPLATAYEQYF.

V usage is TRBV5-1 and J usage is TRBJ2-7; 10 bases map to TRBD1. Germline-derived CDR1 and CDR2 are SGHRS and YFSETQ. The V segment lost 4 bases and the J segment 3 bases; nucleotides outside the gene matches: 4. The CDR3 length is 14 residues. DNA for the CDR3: TGCGCCAGCAGCAGGACAGGGGGTAACTACGAGCAGTACTTC. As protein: CASSRTGGNYEQYF.

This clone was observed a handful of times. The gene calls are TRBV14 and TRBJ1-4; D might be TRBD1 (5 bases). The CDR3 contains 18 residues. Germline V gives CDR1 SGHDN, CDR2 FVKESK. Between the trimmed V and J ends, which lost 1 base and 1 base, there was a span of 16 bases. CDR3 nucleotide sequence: TGTGCCAGCAGCCAAGTACCAGGGAGGAGGCAAACTAATGAAAAACTGTTTTTT. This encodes CASSQVPGRRQTNEKLFF.

The CDR3 region has the DNA TGCAGTGGGACAGGGGGCAGGGAGACCCAGTACTTC. This codes for CSGTGGRETQYF. The chain employs TRBV29-1 and TRBJ2-5; 12 nucleotides line up with TRBD1. The germline CDR1 and CDR2 sequences are SQVTM and ANQGSEA. This CDR3 region has 12 residues.

The CDR3 DNA sequence: TGTGCCACCAGTGATTCGGGGACAGGGGTCTACGAGCAGTACTTC. Its protein is CATSDSGTGVYEQYF. V gene TRBV24-1 combines with J gene TRBJ2-7; 10 positions match TRBD1. The CDR3 contains 15 residues. The V and J ends lost 2 bases and 3 bases, in that order; junction bases with no gene match: 3. The germline V gene has CDR1 KGHDR and CDR2 SFDVKD.

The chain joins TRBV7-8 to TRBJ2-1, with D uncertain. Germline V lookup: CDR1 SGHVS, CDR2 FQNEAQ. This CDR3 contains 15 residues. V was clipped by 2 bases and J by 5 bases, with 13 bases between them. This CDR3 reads CASSLRTQGNNEQFF. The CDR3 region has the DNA TGTGCCAGCAGCTTACGTACTCAAGGCAACAATGAGCAGTTCTTC.

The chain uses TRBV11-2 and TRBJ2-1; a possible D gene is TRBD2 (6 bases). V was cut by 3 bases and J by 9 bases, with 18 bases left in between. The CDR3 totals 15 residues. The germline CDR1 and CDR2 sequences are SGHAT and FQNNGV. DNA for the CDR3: TGTGCCAGCAGCTTGCCCGGGACTCTAAGTGGTGAGCAGTTCTTC. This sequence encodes CASSLPGTLSGEQFF.

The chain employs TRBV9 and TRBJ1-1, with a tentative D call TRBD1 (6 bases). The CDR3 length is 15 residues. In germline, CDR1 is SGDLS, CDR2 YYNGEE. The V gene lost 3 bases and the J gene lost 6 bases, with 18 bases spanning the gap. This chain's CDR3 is CASSALQGPTSEAFF. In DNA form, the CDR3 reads TGTGCCAGCAGCGCGCTACAGGGACCTACTTCTGAAGCTTTCTTT.

The CDR3 spells CASSEGDFYGYTF. CDR3 nucleotide sequence: TGTGCCAGCAGTGAGGGGGACTTTTATGGCTACACCTTC. The V and J genes are TRBV6-4 and TRBJ1-2; tentative D call: TRBD1 (5 bases). The CDR3 is 13 residues long. CDR1 and CDR2 from the germline V gene are MRHNA and SNTAGT. V was pared by 3 bases and J by 5 bases, with 10 bases between.

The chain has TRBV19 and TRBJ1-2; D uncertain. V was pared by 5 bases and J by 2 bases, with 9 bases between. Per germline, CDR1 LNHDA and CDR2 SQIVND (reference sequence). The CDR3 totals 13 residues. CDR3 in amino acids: CASSVRINYGYTF. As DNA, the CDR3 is TGTGCCAGTAGTGTTAGGATAAACTATGGCTACACCTTC.

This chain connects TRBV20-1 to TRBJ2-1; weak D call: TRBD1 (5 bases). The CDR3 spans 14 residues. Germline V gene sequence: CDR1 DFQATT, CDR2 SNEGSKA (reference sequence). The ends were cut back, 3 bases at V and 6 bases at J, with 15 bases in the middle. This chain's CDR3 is CSASETDVINEQFF. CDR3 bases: TGCAGTGCTAGTGAGACAGACGTTATCAATGAGCAGTTCTTC.